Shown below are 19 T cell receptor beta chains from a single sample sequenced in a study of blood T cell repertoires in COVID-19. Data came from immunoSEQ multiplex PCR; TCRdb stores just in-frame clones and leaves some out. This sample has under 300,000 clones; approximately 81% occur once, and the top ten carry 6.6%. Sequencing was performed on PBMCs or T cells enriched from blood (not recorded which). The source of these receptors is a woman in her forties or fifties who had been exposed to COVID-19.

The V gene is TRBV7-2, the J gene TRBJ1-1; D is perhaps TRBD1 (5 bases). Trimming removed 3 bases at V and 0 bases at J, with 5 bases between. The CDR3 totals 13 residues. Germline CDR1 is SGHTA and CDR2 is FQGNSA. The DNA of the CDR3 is TGTGCCAGCAGCTTGACAGTGAACACTGAAGCTTTCTTT. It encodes CASSLTVNTEAFF.

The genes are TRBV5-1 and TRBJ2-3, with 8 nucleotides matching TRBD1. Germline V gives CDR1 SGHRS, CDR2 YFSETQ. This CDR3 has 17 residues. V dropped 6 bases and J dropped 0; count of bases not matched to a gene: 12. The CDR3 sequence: CASTSLQGGYSTDTQYF. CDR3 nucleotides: TGCGCCAGCACCTCCCTACAGGGGGGCTATAGCACAGATACGCAGTATTTT.

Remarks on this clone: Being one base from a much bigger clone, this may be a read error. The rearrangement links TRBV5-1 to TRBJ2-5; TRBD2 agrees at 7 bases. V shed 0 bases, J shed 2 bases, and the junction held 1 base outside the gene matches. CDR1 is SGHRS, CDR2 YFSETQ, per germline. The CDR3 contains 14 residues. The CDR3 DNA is TGCGCCAGCAGCTTGGCGGGGGGACAAGAGACCCAGTACTTC. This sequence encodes CASSLAGGQETQYF.

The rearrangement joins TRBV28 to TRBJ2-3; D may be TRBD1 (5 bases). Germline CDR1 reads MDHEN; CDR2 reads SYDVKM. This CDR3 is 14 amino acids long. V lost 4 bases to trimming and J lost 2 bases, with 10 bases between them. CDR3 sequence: CASSSSTVTDTQYF. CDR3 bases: TGTGCCAGCAGTTCGTCGACAGTCACAGATACGCAGTATTTT. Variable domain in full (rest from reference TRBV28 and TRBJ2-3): DVKVTQSSRYLVKRTGEKVFLECVQDMDHENMFWYRQDPGLGLRLIYFSYDVKMKEKGDIPEGYSVSREKKERFSLILESASTNQTSMYLCASSSSTVTDTQYFGPGTRLTVL.

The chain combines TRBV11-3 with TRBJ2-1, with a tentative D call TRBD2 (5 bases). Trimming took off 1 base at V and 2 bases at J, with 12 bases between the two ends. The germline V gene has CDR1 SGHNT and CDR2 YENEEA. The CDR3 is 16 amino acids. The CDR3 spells CASSLAAGATYNEQFF. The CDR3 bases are TGTGCCAGCAGCTTAGCTGCGGGCGCCACCTACAATGAGCAGTTCTTC. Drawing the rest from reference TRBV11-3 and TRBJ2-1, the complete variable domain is EAGVVQSPRYKIIEKKQPVAFWCNPISGHNTLYWYLQNLGQGPELLIRYENEEAVDDSQLPKDRFSAERLKGVDSTLKIQPAELGDSAVYLCASSLAAGATYNEQFFGPGTRLTVL.

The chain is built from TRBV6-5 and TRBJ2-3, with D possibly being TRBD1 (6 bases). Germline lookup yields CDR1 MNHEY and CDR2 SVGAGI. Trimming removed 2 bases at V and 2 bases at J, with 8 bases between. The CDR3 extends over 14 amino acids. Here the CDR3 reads CASSYRDNTDTQYF. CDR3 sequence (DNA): TGTGCCAGCAGTTACCGGGACAACACAGATACGCAGTATTTT.

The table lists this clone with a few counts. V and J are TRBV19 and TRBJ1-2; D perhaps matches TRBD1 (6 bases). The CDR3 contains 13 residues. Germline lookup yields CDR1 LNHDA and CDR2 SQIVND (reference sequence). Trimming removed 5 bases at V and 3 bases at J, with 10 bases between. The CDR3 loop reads CASSQEGDYGYTF. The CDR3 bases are TGTGCCAGTAGTCAAGAGGGGGACTATGGCTACACCTTC. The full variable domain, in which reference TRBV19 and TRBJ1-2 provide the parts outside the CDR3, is DGGITQSPKYLFRKEGQNVTLSCEQNLNHDAMYWYRQDPGQGLRLIYYSQIVNDFQKGDIAEGYSVSREKKESFPLTVTSAQKNPTAFYLCASSQEGDYGYTFGSGTRLTVV.

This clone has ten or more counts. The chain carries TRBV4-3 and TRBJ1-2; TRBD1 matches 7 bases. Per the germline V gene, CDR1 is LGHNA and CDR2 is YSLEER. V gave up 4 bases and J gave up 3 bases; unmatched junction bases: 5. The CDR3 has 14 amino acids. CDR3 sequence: CASSLSGQHYGYTF. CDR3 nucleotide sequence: TGCGCCAGCAGCCTGTCGGGACAGCACTATGGCTACACCTTC.

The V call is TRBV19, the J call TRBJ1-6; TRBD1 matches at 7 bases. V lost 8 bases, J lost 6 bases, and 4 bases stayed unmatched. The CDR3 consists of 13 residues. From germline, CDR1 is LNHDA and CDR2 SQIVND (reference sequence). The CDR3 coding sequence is TGTGCCAGTTCCGGGACAGTTAATTCACCCCTCCACTTT. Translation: CASSGTVNSPLHF.

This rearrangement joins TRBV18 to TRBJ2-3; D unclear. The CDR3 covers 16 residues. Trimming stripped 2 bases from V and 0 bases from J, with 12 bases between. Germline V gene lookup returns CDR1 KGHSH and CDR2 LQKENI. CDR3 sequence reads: CASSPTELSSTDTQYF. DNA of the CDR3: TGTGCCAGCTCACCAACTGAGTTGAGTAGCACAGATACGCAGTATTTT.

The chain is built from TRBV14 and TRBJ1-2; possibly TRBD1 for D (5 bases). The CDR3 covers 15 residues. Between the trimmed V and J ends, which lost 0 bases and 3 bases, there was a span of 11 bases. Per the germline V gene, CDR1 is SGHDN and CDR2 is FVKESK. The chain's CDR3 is CASSQDRGEDYGYTF. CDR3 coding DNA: TGTGCCAGCAGCCAAGACAGAGGGGAGGACTATGGCTACACCTTC.

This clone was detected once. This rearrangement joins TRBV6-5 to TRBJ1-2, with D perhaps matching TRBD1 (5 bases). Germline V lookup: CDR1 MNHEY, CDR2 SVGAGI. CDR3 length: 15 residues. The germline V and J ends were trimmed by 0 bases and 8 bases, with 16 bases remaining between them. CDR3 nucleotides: TGTGCCAGCAGTTACTCGAGTTCGGGGGAGAGGGGCTACACCTTC. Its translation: CASSYSSSGERGYTF.

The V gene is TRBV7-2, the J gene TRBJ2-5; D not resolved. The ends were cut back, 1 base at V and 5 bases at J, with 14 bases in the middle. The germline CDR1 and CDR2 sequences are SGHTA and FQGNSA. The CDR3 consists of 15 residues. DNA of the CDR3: TGTGCCAGCAGCTTAGAGGCCCGTAACGGGGAGACCCAGTACTTC. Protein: CASSLEARNGETQYF. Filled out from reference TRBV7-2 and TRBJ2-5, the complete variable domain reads GAGVSQSPSNKVTEKGKDVELRCDPISGHTALYWYRQSLGQGLEFLIYFQGNSAPDKSGLPSDRFSAERTGGSVSTLTIQRTQQEDSAVYLCASSLEARNGETQYFGPGTRLLVL.

Here the CDR3 DNA reads TGTGCCAGCTCACCCCGACAGGGGAGAAACTACGAGCAGTACTTC. Amino acid sequence: CASSPRQGRNYEQYF. The rearrangement uses TRBV18 and TRBJ2-7; TRBD1 aligns across 8 bases. This CDR3 is 15 amino acids long. Losses at the gene ends were 3 bases for V and 3 bases for J; bases not matched to a gene: 7. Germline CDR1 KGHSH, CDR2 LQKENI.

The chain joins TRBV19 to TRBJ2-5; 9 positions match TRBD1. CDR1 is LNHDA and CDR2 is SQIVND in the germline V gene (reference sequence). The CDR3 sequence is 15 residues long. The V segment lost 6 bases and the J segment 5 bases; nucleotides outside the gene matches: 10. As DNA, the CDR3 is TGTGCCAGTAGCATAACACCCGGACAGGGGGAGACCCAGTACTTC. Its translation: CASSITPGQGETQYF. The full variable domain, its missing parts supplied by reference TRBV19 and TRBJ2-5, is DGGITQSPKYLFRKEGQNVTLSCEQNLNHDAMYWYRQDPGQGLRLIYYSQIVNDFQKGDIAEGYSVSREKKESFPLTVTSAQKNPTAFYLCASSITPGQGETQYFGPGTRLLVL.

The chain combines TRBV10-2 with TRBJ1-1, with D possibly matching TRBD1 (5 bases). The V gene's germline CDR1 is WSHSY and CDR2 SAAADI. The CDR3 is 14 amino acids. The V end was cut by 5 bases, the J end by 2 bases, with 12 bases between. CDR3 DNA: TGCGCCAGCAGTAGAGCAGGGATAAACACTGAAGCTTTCTTT. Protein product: CASSRAGINTEAFF.

The CDR3 here is CASSRGTGLLPGWSSPLHF. CDR3 in DNA: TGTGCCAGCAGCCGAGGGACAGGATTGCTGCCGGGTTGGAGCTCACCCCTCCACTTT. The chain has TRBV7-8 and TRBJ1-6, with TRBD1 identical over 8 bases. Losses at the gene ends were 5 bases for V and 10 bases for J; bases not matched to a gene: 22. Germline V gene sequence: CDR1 SGHVS, CDR2 FQNEAQ. CDR3 size: 19 residues.

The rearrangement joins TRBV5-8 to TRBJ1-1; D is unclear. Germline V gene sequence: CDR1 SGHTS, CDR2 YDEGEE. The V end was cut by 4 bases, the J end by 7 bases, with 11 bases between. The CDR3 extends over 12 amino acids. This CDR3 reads CASSRTKIEAFF. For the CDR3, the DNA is TGTGCCAGCAGCCGTACTAAGATTGAAGCTTTCTTT.

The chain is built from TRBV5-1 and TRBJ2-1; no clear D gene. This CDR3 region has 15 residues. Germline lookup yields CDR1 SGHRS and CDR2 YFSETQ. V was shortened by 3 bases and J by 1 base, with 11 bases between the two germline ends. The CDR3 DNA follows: TGCGCCAGCAGCTCCACCCTCGCGTCCTACAATGAGCAGTTCTTC. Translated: CASSSTLASYNEQFF.